A selection of T cell receptor beta chains follows, all from one sample in a study of neurological immune-mediated disorders. TCRdb redid the calling of the 5' RACE reads with MiXCR, one entry per CDR3 protein. In the table there are about 43,000 distinct CDR3 sequences, 12% of which are singletons. Sequencing used PBMCs. These TCRs come from a female donor in good health. Both conserved end residues are part of each CDR3. The D gene is left open where the match is weak. Expanded clones get a size class; other rows say once, few or many, or leave the size out.

NA	NA	TRBV12-2	TRBJ1-1	CASRKTLQWDREGEVWDTEAFF	TGTGCAAGTCGCAAGACTTTGCAGTGGGACAGGGAAGGGGAAGTGTGGGACACTGAAGCTTTCTTT
NA	many	TRBV20-1	TRBJ2-3	CSASRGPGPDTQYF	TGCAGTGCTAGTCGAGGCCCTGGGCCAGATACGCAGTATTTT
TRBD2	many	TRBV3-1	TRBJ2-1	CASSQDLIPGGQFF	TGTGCCAGCAGCCAAGATCTTATTCCGGGGGGACAGTTCTTC
TRBD2	NA	TRBV20-1	TRBJ2-1	CCAPSSGSSNEQFF	TGCTGTGCTCCTTCTAGCGGGAGTAGTAATGAGCAGTTCTTC
NA	many	TRBV18	TRBJ2-7	CASSPMAGDHEQYF	TGTGCCAGCTCACCCATGGCAGGTGACCACGAGCAGTACTTC
NA	NA	TRBV6-4	TRBJ1-6	CASRSSYNSPLHF	TGTGCCAGCAGGAGCTCCTATAATTCACCCCTCCACTTT
NA	NA	TRBV28	TRBJ2-1	CASRTRAKSHEQFF	TGTGCCAGCAGGACGAGGGCAAAATCACATGAGCAGTTCTTC
TRBD2	many	TRBV6-5	TRBJ2-2	CASSPWGGTGELFF	TGTGCCAGCAGCCCCTGGGGGGGGACCGGGGAGCTGTTTTTT
TRBD1	many	TRBV29-1	TRBJ2-1	CSHDRGWNEQFF	TGCAGCCATGACAGGGGTTGGAATGAGCAGTTCTTC
NA	many	TRBV7-3	TRBJ1-2	CASSPAGSLYGYTF	TGTGCCAGCAGCCCAGCGGGTAGTCTCTATGGCTACACCTTC
NA	NA	TRBV21-1	TRBJ1-2	CASKRGYGYTF	TGTGCCAGCAAGAGGGGCTATGGCTACACCTTC
NA	many	TRBV7-2	TRBJ1-4	CASSSWTLANEKLFF	TGTGCCAGCAGCTCCTGGACACTAGCTAATGAAAAACTGTTTTTT
NA	many	TRBV12-3/TRBV12-4	TRBJ2-7	CASTRDKAYEQYF	TGTGCCAGCACCCGGGACAAAGCCTACGAGCAGTACTTC